This TCR beta chain was recorded in a study of T cells in Graves' hyperthyroidism and ophthalmopathy. General study results and limits: Blood shared most expanded thyroid clonotypes above 0.001.

Graves' hyperthyroidism was deemed stable absent ophthalmopathy progression within 18 months. Exclusions: uncontrolled infection, other autoimmune disease, pregnancy, lactation. Clinical symptoms, serum thyroxine, TRAb, thyroid ultrasound and orbital computed tomography established diagnosis. The germline V and J ends were trimmed by 6 bases and 0 bases, with 18 bases remaining between them. Germline CDR1 and CDR2: SGHAT and FQNNGV. The CDR3 consists of 16 residues. Many counts were recorded for this clonotype. What it binds is not known. Authors of the study amplified TCR beta CDR3 regions from RNA transcripts. Carried out on the TCR CDR3, a first-round RT-PCR used the HTBI primer set. TCRdb re-called the multiplex PCR reads with MiXCR, one entry per CDR3 protein. The sample has about 290,000 distinct CDR3 sequences, roughly 13% seen once; the top ten hold under 8%.

The TCR comes from a woman in her forties with Graves' hyperthyroidism. The rearrangement uses TRBV11-2 and TRBJ2-7; perhaps D is TRBD1 or TRBD2 (6 bases each). Specimen: blood. CDR3 region: CASSIGGAGPSYEQYF. Here the CDR3 DNA reads TGTGCCAGCAGTATAGGGGGTGCGGGACCCTCCTACGAGCAGTACTTC. The whole variable domain, remainder taken from reference TRBV11-2 and TRBJ2-7, is EAGVAQSPRYKIIEKRQSVAFWCNPISGHATLYWYQQILGQGPKLLIQFQNNGVVDDSQLPKDRFSAERLKGVDSTLKIQPAKLEDSAVYLCASSIGGAGPSYEQYFGPGTRLTVT.